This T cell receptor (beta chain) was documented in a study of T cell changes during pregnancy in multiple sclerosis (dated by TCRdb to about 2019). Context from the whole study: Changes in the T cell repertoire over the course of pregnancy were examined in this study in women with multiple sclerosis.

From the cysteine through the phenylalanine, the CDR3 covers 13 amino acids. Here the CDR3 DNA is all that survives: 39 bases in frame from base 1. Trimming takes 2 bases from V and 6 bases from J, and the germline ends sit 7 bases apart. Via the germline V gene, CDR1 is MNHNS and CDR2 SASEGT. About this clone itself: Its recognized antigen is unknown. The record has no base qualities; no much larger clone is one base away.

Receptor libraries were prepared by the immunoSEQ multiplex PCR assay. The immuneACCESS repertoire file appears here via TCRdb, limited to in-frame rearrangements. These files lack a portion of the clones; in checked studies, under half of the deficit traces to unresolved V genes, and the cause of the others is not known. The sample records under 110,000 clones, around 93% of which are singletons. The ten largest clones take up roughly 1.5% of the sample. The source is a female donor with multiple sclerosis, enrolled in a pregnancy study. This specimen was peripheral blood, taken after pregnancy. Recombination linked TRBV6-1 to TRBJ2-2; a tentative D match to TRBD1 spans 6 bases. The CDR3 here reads CASSERGSGELFF. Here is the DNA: TGTGCCAGCAGTGAAAGGGGGTCCGGGGAGCTGTTTTTT.